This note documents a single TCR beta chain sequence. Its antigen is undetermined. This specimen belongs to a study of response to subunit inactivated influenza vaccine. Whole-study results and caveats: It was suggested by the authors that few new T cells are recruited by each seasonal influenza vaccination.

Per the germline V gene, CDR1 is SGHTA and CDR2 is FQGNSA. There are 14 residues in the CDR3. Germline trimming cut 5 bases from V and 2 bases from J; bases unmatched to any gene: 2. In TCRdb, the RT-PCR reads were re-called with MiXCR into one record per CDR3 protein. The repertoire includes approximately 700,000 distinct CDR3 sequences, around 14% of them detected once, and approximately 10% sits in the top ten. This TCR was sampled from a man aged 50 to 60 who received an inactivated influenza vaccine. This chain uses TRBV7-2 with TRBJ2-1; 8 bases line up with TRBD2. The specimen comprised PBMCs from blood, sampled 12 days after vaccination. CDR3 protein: CASSRSGTYNEQFF. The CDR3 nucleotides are TGTGCCAGCAGCCGTAGCGGGACCTACAATGAGCAGTTCTTC.